This passage covers 20 T cell receptor beta chains from one sample sequenced in a study of blood T cell repertoires in COVID-19. Method: immunoSEQ multiplex PCR; TCRdb's copy keeps in-frame clones and lacks some. The profile shows 35,000 to 40,000 clones, about 87% of them singletons. Source material: peripheral blood. The receptor set was obtained from a human donor in a cohort sampled during active COVID-19.

The gene calls are TRBV10-3 and TRBJ2-1; 9 bases are a match to TRBD2. Germline CDR1 reads ENHRY; CDR2 reads SYGVKD. The CDR3 is made up of 16 amino acids. Trimming cost V 3 bases and J 6 bases; bases outside gene matches: 9. DNA of the CDR3: TGTGCCATCAGTGACGCGGGAGGGAGGCGTAGCAATGAGCAGTTCTTC. Amino acid sequence: CAISDAGGRRSNEQFF.

The chain employs TRBV3-1 (or the pseudogene TRBV3-2) and TRBJ1-2, with TRBD1 identical over 8 bases. The germline V gene has CDR1 LGHDT and CDR2 YNNKEL (reference sequence). Germline trimming cut 2 bases from V and 6 bases from J; bases unmatched to any gene: 11. This CDR3 is built from 16 residues. In DNA, the CDR3 is TGTGCCAGCAGCCAAAGCAGGCCAGGGGGCCGTGATGGCTACACCTTC. It translates to CASSQSRPGGRDGYTF.

In this sample, this clone turned up once. This chain links TRBV5-1 with TRBJ2-5, with D hard to call. Trimming shortened V by 5 bases and J by 0 bases, and 8 bases separated the two germline ends. This CDR3 is 13 amino acids long. Germline V gene sequence: CDR1 SGHRS, CDR2 YFSETQ. CDR3 in amino acids: CASRHRDQETQYF. For the CDR3, the DNA is TGCGCCAGCAGGCACAGAGACCAAGAGACCCAGTACTTC. Full variable domain (outside the CDR3, taken from reference TRBV5-1 and TRBJ2-5): KAGVTQTPRYLIKTRGQQVTLSCSPISGHRSVSWYQQTPGQGLQFLFEYFSETQRNKGNFPGRFSGRQFSNSRSEMNVSTLELGDSALYLCASRHRDQETQYFGPGTRLLVL.

This chain connects TRBV25-1 to TRBJ1-2, with 7 bases matching TRBD1. This CDR3 comprises 14 residues. Germline V lookup: CDR1 MGHDK, CDR2 SYGVNS. Losses at the gene ends were 8 bases for V and 4 bases for J; bases not matched to a gene: 10. The CDR3 reads CASSDRDRVYGYTF. The DNA for the CDR3 is TGTGCCAGCTCCGATCGGGACAGAGTCTATGGCTACACCTTC.

The chain has TRBV21-1 and TRBJ1-1. TRBV21-1 is reported as a pseudogene. CDR3 size: 16 residues. CDR3 region: CASSKTTGIWNTEAFF. As DNA, the CDR3 is TGTGCCAGCAGCAAAACGACCGGGATTTGGAACACTGAAGCTTTCTTT.

This sequence joins TRBV19 and TRBJ1-2; TRBD1 matches at 8 bases. Germline assignment: CDR1 LNHDA and CDR2 SQIVND (reference sequence). The length of the CDR3 is 13 residues. Trimming removed 7 bases from V and 6 bases from J; junction bases left unmatched: 7. The CDR3 protein is CASTPDRVNGYTF. As DNA, the CDR3 is TGTGCCAGTACCCCGGACAGGGTGAATGGCTACACCTTC.

This clone was counted a few times. At one end the junction does not follow the germline gene, possibly because of a read error. This rearrangement joins TRBV7-9 to TRBJ1-2, with TRBD1 matching over 7 bases. The CDR3 spans 16 residues. Germline V gives CDR1 SEHNR, CDR2 FQNEAQ (reference sequence). CDR3: CASSLAGGFTGAGYTF. The CDR3, as DNA: TGTGCCAGCAGCCTAGCTGGGGGGTTTACAGGGGCCGGCTACACCTTC.

This chain's CDR3 is CASSRDRGAGDTQYF. The CDR3 DNA reads TGTGCCAGCAGTAGGGACAGGGGAGCAGGAGATACGCAGTATTTT. The chain links TRBV28 to TRBJ2-3, with 10 bases lining up with TRBD1. Per the germline V gene, CDR1 is MDHEN and CDR2 is SYDVKM. V lost 5 bases to trimming and J lost 5 bases; unmatched junction nucleotides: 7. The CDR3 has 15 amino acids.

The CDR3 loop reads CASSQVGLAAAGETQYF. The CDR3, as DNA: TGCGCCAGCAGCCAAGTGGGACTAGCGGCCGCTGGGGAGACCCAGTACTTC. This sequence joins TRBV4-1 and TRBJ2-5; the match to TRBD2 covers 11 bases. J lost 5 bases, V lost 1 base, and 9 bases had no gene match. CDR3 size: 17 residues. Germline V gene lookup returns CDR1 MGHRA and CDR2 YSYEKL.

This chain uses TRBV10-3 with TRBJ2-5; 9 bases agree with TRBD1. CDR1 ENHRY and CDR2 SYGVKD come from the germline V gene. The trim removed 4 bases at V and 6 bases at J, leaving 9 bases unmatched. This CDR3 has 15 residues. DNA of the CDR3: TGTGCCATCAGTGCCGGGACAGGGTTCGGACAGACCCAGTACTTC. This sequence encodes CAISAGTGFGQTQYF.

The chain links TRBV11-2 to TRBJ2-1, with TRBD2 identical over 9 bases. The junction had 0 bases not matched to a gene; V was cut back by 4 bases and J by 8 bases. The CDR3 runs 12 residues. The germline V gene encodes CDR1 SGHAT and CDR2 FQNNGV. CDR3 bases: TGTGCCAGCAGCTCTAGCGGGGATGAGCAGTTCTTC. This encodes CASSSSGDEQFF.

This chain links TRBV15 with TRBJ2-3; maybe TRBD1 (5 bases). V lost 5 bases to trimming and J lost 2 bases, with 14 bases between them. CDR1 is LNHNV, CDR2 YYDKDF, per germline (reference sequence). The CDR3 has 15 amino acids. The CDR3 nucleotides read TGTGCCACCAGCTCCAGGGATTTTGACACAGATACGCAGTATTTT. This sequence encodes CATSSRDFDTDTQYF.

This clone appeared a few times. It is unclear where the CDR3 begins or ends on the DNA, so no DNA is shown, and the CDR3 is as TCRdb lists it. Here the CDR3 reads CASSVLLSLHF. V usage is TRBV9 and J usage is TRBJ1-6. The CDR3 spans 11 residues, counting both ends. Germline V gene lookup returns CDR1 SGDLS and CDR2 YYNGEE.

The rearrangement joins TRBV28 to TRBJ2-5; D perhaps matches TRBD2 (5 bases). Trimming pared 5 bases from V and 5 bases from J, leaving 12 bases between. Germline CDR1 MDHEN, CDR2 SYDVKM. The CDR3 runs to 13 residues. The CDR3 spells CASSPTTRETQYF. The CDR3 nucleotides are TGTGCCAGCAGTCCGACTACGCGGGAGACCCAGTACTTC.

V usage is TRBV29-1 and J usage is TRBJ1-2; 11 nucleotides align to TRBD1. With 3 bases clipped from V and 2 bases from J, the junction kept 2 bases outside the gene matches. The CDR3 loop spans 14 amino acids. Per the germline V gene, CDR1 is SQVTM and CDR2 is ANQGSEA. The CDR3 region has the DNA TGCAGCGTTGACTGGACAGGGGGCAACTATGGCTACACCTTC. It specifies CSVDWTGGNYGYTF.

The rearrangement uses TRBV10-3 and TRBJ1-1; possibly TRBD1 for D (5 bases). Trimming left V 0 bases short and J 10 bases short, with 9 bases between. The CDR3 spans 12 residues. The germline gives CDR1 ENHRY, CDR2 SYGVKD. CDR3 protein: CAISESEGRAFF. As DNA, the CDR3 is TGTGCCATCAGTGAGTCGGAGGGACGAGCTTTCTTT.

The genes are TRBV20-1 and TRBJ1-2; D remains unclear. Per the germline V gene, CDR1 is DFQATT and CDR2 is SNEGSKA (reference sequence). The CDR3 spans 11 residues. The V and J ends lost 5 bases and 2 bases respectively, with 6 bases between them. CDR3 loop: CSAPLNYGYTF. Here the CDR3 DNA reads TGCAGTGCTCCCCTGAACTATGGCTACACCTTC.

The chain has TRBV7-3 and TRBJ1-2; D not resolved. Trimming shortened V by 5 bases and J by 8 bases, and 15 bases separated the two germline ends. The germline V gene has CDR1 SGHTA and CDR2 FQGTGA. This CDR3 has 13 residues. CDR3 DNA: TGTGCCAGCAGCGCCAGGACCGGAGGCGGCTACACCTTC. It specifies CASSARTGGGYTF.

CDR3 DNA: TGTGCCAGCAGCTCACGAGCGGGGGGAAGCACAGATACGCAGTATTTT. Amino acids: CASSSRAGGSTDTQYF. The chain carries TRBV7-3 and TRBJ2-3; TRBD2 matches at 9 bases. The CDR3 runs 16 residues. Losses at the gene ends were 4 bases for V and 0 bases for J; bases not matched to a gene: 5. Germline CDR1 and CDR2: SGHTA and FQGTGA.

This chain uses TRBV9 with TRBJ2-7; weak D call: TRBD2 (6 bases). Germline CDR1 SGDLS, CDR2 YYNGEE. The CDR3 sequence is 14 residues long. With 0 bases removed from V and 4 bases from J, the gap between germline ends came to 11 bases. CDR3 in amino acids: CASSVDPGGYEQYF. The CDR3 bases are TGTGCCAGCAGCGTAGACCCCGGGGGTTACGAGCAGTACTTC.